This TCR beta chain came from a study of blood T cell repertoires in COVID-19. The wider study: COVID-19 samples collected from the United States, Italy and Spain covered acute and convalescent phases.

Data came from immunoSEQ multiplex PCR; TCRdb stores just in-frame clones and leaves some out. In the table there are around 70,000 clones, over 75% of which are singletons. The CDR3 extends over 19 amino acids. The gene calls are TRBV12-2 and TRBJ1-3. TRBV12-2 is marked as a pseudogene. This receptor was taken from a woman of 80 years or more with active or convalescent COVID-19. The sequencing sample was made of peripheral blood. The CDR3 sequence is CASRLASQRPGSSGNTIYF. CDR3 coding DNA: TGTGCAAGTCGCTTAGCCTCACAGCGGCCGGGGAGCTCTGGAAACACCATATATTTT.